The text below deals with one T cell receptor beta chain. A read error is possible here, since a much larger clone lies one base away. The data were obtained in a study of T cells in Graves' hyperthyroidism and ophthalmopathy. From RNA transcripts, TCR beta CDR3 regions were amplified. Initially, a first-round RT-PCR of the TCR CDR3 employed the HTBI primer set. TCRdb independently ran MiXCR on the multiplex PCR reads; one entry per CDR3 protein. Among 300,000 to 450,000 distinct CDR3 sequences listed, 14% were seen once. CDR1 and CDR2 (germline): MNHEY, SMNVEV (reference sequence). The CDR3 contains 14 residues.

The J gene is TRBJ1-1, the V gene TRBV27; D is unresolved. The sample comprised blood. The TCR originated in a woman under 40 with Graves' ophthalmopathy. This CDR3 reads CASSFRNPSTEASF. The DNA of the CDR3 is TGTGCCAGCAGTTTCAGGAATCCCTCCACTGAAGCTTCCTTT.